The source of this TCR beta chain is a study of cytomegalovirus exposure and HLA in healthy donors. Study-wide results and limits: In a later analysis, CMV-associated beta chains were mostly HLA-associated, it appeared.

Points on this clone: Its specificity is unknown.

Germline CDR1 is MNHEY and CDR2 is SVGAGI. The CDR3 runs 14 residues. V was pared by 6 bases and J by 6 bases, with 17 bases between. The primer mix had 60 Vbeta and 13 Jbeta primers. Repertoires were generated with immunoSEQ multiplex PCR, while TCRdb's copy carries only in-frame clones and drops some. The sample carries 170,000 or so clones, around 78% recorded once. This clonotype was obtained from a woman aged 50 to 65 in good health and CMV-seropositive. Sequenced: PBMCs. V usage is TRBV6-5 and J usage is TRBJ1-2; D is perhaps TRBD1 (5 bases). CDR3 protein: CASSRDLGPNGYTF. In DNA form, the CDR3 reads TGTGCCAGCAGCCGAGACCTGGGGCCTAATGGCTACACCTTC.